This is a list of T cell receptor beta chains from one sample in a study of cytomegalovirus exposure and HLA in healthy donors. Clones were read by immunoSEQ multiplex PCR, and TCRdb kept only the in-frame ones, dropping some. The sample includes tens of thousands of clones, roughly 80% of them seen just once. The material sequenced was PBMCs. Every receptor here comes from a woman aged 45-60 years in good health and CMV-seropositive. Both conserved end residues are part of each CDR3. D genes are given only for firm matches. Rows give clone size only sometimes, using once, few, many, or a class for an expanded clone.

clone_size j_call d_call v_call cdr3_aa cdr3_nt
NA TRBJ1-4 NA TRBV6-1 CASSLALTNEKLFF TGTGCCAGCAGCCTTGCGCTCACTAATGAAAAACTGTTTTTT
NA TRBJ1-5 NA TRBV30 CAWSTQGNQPQHF TGTGCCTGGAGTACGCAGGGTAATCAGCCCCAGCATTTT
NA TRBJ1-1 NA TRBV4-1 CASSHQQRNTEAFF TGCGCCAGCAGCCACCAACAGAGGAACACTGAAGCTTTCTTT
few TRBJ2-3 TRBD2 TRBV18 CASSPLGAGGSDTQYF TGTGCCAGCTCACCACTCGGTGCGGGCGGGAGTGATACGCAGTATTTT
once TRBJ1-1 TRBD1 TRBV11-3 CASSFSTGGVNTEAFF TGTGCCAGCAGCTTCTCGACAGGGGGGGTGAACACTGAAGCTTTCTTT
NA TRBJ2-7 NA TRBV29-1 CSVVTPISYEQYF TGCAGCGTTGTGACACCCATCTCCTACGAGCAGTACTTC
few TRBJ2-5 TRBD2 TRBV7-3 CASSSGLAGTQYF TGTGCCAGCAGCTCAGGACTAGCGGGGACCCAGTACTTC
NA TRBJ1-1 NA TRBV2 CASNRDWNTEAFF TGTGCCAGCAACCGGGACTGGAACACTGAAGCTTTCTTT
once TRBJ2-7 TRBD1 TRBV28 CASSRMGIRTGEEYEQYF TGTGCCAGCAGCCGCATGGGGATCCGGACAGGGGAAGAGTACGAGCAGTACTTC
NA TRBJ2-5 NA TRBV2 CASIRGGEETQYF TGTGCCAGCATTCGGGGAGGAGAAGAGACCCAGTACTTC
NA TRBJ1-6 TRBD1 TRBV29-1 CSVKTGANSPLHF TGCAGCGTTAAGACAGGGGCCAATTCACCCCTCCACTTT
NA TRBJ2-2 TRBD2 TRBV6-1 CASSGTGLAGTGELFF TGTGCCAGCAGTGGTACGGGACTAGCGGGCACCGGGGAGCTGTTTTTT
NA TRBJ1-3 NA TRBV6-5 CASRQSSGNTIYF TGTGCCAGCAGACAGAGCTCTGGAAACACCATATATTTT
NA TRBJ2-7 NA TRBV11-1 CASSLLVGQSYEQYF TGTGCCAGCAGCTTACTGGTAGGACAGTCCTACGAGCAGTACTTC
NA TRBJ1-2 NA TRBV6-6 CASSSGQNYGYTF TGTGCCAGCAGTTCAGGACAGAATTATGGCTACACCTTC
NA TRBJ1-1 NA TRBV18 CASSPLLGPRNTEAFF TGTGCCAGCTCACCACTACTAGGACCCAGGAACACTGAAGCTTTCTTT
NA TRBJ1-1 TRBD1 TRBV5-4 CASSEGTGAEAFF TGTGCCAGCAGCGAGGGGACAGGGGCTGAAGCTTTCTTT
NA TRBJ2-2 TRBD2 TRBV10-3 CAISASGRANTGELFF TGTGCCATCAGTGCCAGCGGGAGGGCGAACACCGGGGAGCTGTTTTTT
NA TRBJ2-7 TRBD1 TRBV6-5 CASGDRGTYEQYF TGTGCCAGCGGGGACAGGGGCACCTACGAGCAGTACTTC
few TRBJ2-2 TRBD2 TRBV10-2 CASSVGSGGGAGELFF TGCGCCAGCAGTGTTGGTAGCGGGGGCGGGGCCGGGGAGCTGTTTTTT
NA TRBJ2-7 NA TRBV5-1 CASSAGHSEDEQYF TGCGCCAGCAGCGCGGGCCATTCTGAGGACGAGCAGTACTTC
many TRBJ1-1 NA TRBV25-1 CASMRGDTEAFF TGTGCCAGCATGAGAGGAGACACTGAAGCTTTCTTT
NA TRBJ2-2 TRBD1 TRBV9 CASSAETGGRGGGAGELFF TGTGCCAGCAGCGCTGAGACAGGGGGAAGAGGAGGAGGGGCCGGGGAGCTGTTTTTT
NA TRBJ2-7 NA TRBV28 CASSFSGEQYF TGTGCCAGCAGTTTTTCGGGCGAGCAGTACTTC
NA TRBJ1-4 TRBD1 TRBV14 CASSLDRGSATNEKLFF TGTGCCAGCAGCCTGGACAGGGGCTCCGCAACTAATGAAAAACTGTTTTTT
NA TRBJ2-2 NA TRBV5-1 CASSLDRNTGELFF TGCGCCAGCAGCTTGGACAGAAACACCGGGGAGCTGTTTTTT
NA TRBJ1-4 TRBD1 TRBV19 CASSRRDRPTNEKLFF TGTGCCAGTAGTAGGCGGGACAGACCAACTAATGAAAAACTGTTTTTT
NA TRBJ1-4 TRBD1 TRBV18 CASSQGASNEKLFF TGTGCCAGCTCACAGGGGGCCTCTAATGAAAAACTGTTTTTT
once TRBJ1-1 NA TRBV14 CASSQRPTNTEAFF TGTGCCAGCAGCCAGCGGCCGACTAACACTGAAGCTTTCTTT
few TRBJ2-7 NA TRBV7-8 CASSQPDPVGVSGSAYEQYF TGTGCCAGCAGCCAACCTGACCCTGTGGGGGTTAGCGGCTCAGCCTACGAGCAGTACTTC
once TRBJ1-3 TRBD1 TRBV6-5 CASSARQGAGNTIYF TGTGCCAGCAGTGCCCGACAGGGCGCTGGAAACACCATATATTTT
NA TRBJ1-1 NA TRBV7-3 CASSLEAGQTTEAFF TGTGCCAGCAGCTTAGAGGCCGGACAGACAACTGAAGCTTTCTTT
NA TRBJ1-4 NA TRBV11-2 CASSRLRLGPGDEGEKLFF TGTGCCAGCAGCCGATTGCGGTTAGGACCAGGGGATGAGGGTGAAAAACTGTTTTTT
NA TRBJ2-1 NA TRBV15 CATSREEVVNEQFF TGTGCCACCAGCAGAGAAGAGGTCGTTAATGAGCAGTTCTTC
NA TRBJ1-1 NA TRBV9 CASSVGEGRAAGTEAFF TGTGCCAGCAGCGTAGGAGAAGGCAGGGCTGCCGGCACTGAAGCTTTCTTT
once TRBJ2-3 NA TRBV21-1 CASMWLRVNLSADTQYF TGTGCCAGCATGTGGTTGAGGGTAAATCTATCAGCAGATACGCAGTATTTT
few TRBJ1-1 NA TRBV15 CATSRDRGRFLSTEAFF TGTGCCACCAGCAGAGATAGGGGCAGGTTCTTGAGCACTGAAGCTTTCTTT
NA TRBJ2-1 TRBD2 TRBV29-1 CSVEDRGASGRAYNEQFF TGCAGCGTTGAAGATAGGGGGGCTAGCGGGAGGGCTTACAATGAGCAGTTCTTC
NA TRBJ2-5 NA TRBV5-1 CASSFAGLNQETQYF TGCGCCAGCAGCTTCGCAGGTCTAAACCAAGAGACCCAGTACTTC